The subject of this entry is one T cell receptor (beta chain). The antigen remains unidentified. Trimming took 6 bases from V and 11 from J; bases not matched to a gene: 13. The CDR3 runs to 14 residues. Germline assignment: CDR1 MNHNS and CDR2 SASEGT. This record belongs to a study of CD8 T cells in ankylosing spondylitis. Study-wide findings and caveats: Matched ankylosing spondylitis synovial fluid reportedly contained a significantly enriched population of disease-linked clones.

Making the TCR beta libraries involved quantitative 5'-RACE with molecular barcodes. MiXCR, applied by TCRdb to the 5' RACE reads, yields one record per CDR3 protein. Of about 310,000 distinct CDR3 sequences in the sample, roughly 20% were seen once. This receptor was identified in a female donor with ankylosing spondylitis or in good health (not recorded which). Sequenced input: blood, either unsorted or a sorted T cell fraction (not recorded which). The V call is TRBV6-1, the J call TRBJ1-1, with 9 bases aligning to TRBD1. This chain's CDR3 is CASSLRDRDLRAFF. In DNA form, the CDR3 reads TGTGCCAGCAGCCTCCGGGACAGGGACCTGAGGGCTTTCTTT.